This T cell receptor (beta chain) was captured in a study of early T cells in non-severe SARS-CoV-2 infection. TCRdb reprocessed the 5' RACE reads with MiXCR, giving one entry per CDR3 protein. The top ten clones hold roughly 10% of a sample with roughly 61,000 distinct CDR3 sequences, about 13% of them seen once. This clonotype was observed many times. The CDR3 runs to 11 residues. Looked up from germline, CDR1 is SGHTA and CDR2 is FQGNSA. Trimming pared 5 bases from V and 11 bases from J, leaving 13 bases between. The TCR was taken from an adult who was a healthcare worker with PCR-confirmed SARS-CoV-2 infection or an uninfected control (not recorded which). The material sequenced was whole blood, taken at baseline. V is TRBV7-2 and J is TRBJ2-7, with D possibly matching TRBD2 (5 bases). The CDR3 spells CASSTQERKYF. CDR3 sequence (DNA): TGTGCCAGCAGCACCCAAGAGCGGAAGTACTTC.